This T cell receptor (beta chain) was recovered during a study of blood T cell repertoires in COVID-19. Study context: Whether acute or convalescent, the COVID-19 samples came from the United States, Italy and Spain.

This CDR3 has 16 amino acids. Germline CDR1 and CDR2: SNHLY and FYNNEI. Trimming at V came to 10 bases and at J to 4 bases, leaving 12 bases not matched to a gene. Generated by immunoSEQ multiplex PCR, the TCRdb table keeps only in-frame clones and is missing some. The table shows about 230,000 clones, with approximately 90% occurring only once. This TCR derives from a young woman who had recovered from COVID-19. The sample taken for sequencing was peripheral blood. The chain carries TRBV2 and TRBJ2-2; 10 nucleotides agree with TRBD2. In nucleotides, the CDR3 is TGTGCCACCCAGTCAACTAGCGGGATGGTCACCGGGGAGCTGTTTTTT. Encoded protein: CATQSTSGMVTGELFF.